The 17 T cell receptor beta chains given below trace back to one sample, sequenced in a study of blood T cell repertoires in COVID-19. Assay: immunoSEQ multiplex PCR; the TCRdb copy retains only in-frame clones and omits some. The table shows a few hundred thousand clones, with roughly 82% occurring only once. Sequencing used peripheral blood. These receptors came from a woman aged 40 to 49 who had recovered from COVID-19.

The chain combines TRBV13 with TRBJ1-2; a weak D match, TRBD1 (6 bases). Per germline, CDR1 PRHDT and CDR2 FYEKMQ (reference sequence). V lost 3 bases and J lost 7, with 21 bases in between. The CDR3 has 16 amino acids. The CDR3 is CASSLAGEYLAAGYTF. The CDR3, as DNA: TGTGCCAGCAGCTTGGCAGGGGAGTATCTCGCCGCTGGCTACACCTTC.

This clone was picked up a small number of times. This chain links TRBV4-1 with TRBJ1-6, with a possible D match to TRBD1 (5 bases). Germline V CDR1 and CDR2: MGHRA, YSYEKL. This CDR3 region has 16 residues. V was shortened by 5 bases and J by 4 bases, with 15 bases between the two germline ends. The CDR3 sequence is CASSESQGGYNSPLHF. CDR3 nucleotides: TGCGCCAGCAGCGAGTCTCAGGGTGGGTATAATTCACCCCTCCACTTT.

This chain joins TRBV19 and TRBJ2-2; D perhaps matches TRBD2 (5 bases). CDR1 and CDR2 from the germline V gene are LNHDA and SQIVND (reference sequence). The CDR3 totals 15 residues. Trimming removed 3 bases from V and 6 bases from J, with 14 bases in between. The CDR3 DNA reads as TGTGCCAGTAGTATTGCCCTCGGGGTACCCGGGGAGCTGTTTTTT. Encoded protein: CASSIALGVPGELFF.

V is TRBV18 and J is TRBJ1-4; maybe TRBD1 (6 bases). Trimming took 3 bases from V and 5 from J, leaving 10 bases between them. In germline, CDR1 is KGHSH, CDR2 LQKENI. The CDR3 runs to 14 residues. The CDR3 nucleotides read TGTGCCAGCTCACCGGGGGGGGCGAATGAAAAACTGTTTTTT. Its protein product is CASSPGGANEKLFF.

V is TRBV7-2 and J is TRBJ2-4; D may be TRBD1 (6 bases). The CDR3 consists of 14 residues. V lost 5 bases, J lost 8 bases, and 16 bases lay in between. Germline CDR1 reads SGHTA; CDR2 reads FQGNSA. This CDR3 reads CASSLVTGWDIQYF. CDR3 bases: TGTGCCAGCAGCCTAGTGACAGGTTGGGACATTCAGTACTTC.

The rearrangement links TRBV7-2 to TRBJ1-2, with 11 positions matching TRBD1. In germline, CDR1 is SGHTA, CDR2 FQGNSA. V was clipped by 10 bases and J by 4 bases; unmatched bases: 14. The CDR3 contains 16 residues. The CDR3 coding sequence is TGTGCCACCCTCCGGGACAGGGGGTCTGAGATCTATGGCTACACCTTC. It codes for CATLRDRGSEIYGYTF.

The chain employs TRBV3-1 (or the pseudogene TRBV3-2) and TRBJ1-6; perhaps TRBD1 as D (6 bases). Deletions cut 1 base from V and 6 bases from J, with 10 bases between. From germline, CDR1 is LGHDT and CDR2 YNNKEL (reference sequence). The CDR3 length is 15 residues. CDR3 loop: CASSQGTAINSPLHF. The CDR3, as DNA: TGTGCCAGCAGCCAAGGGACAGCCATTAATTCACCCCTCCACTTT.

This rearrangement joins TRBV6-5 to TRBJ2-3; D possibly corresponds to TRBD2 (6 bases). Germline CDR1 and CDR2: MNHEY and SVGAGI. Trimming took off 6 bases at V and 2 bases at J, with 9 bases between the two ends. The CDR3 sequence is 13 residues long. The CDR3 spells CASSRGSTDTQYF. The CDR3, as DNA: TGTGCCAGCAGCCGGGGGTCCACAGATACGCAGTATTTT.

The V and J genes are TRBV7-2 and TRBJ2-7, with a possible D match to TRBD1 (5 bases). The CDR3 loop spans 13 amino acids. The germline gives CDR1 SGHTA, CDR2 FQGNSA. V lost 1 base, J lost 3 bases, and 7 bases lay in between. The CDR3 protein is CASSLDRYYEQYF. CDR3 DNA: TGTGCCAGCAGCTTAGACAGGTACTACGAGCAGTACTTC.

The CDR3 DNA follows: TGTGCCTGGCAGACAGGGGCACCAGGGAGCACTGAAGCTTTCTTT. It yields the protein CAWQTGAPGSTEAFF. This chain links TRBV30 with TRBJ1-1; 8 bases match TRBD1. Germline V lookup: CDR1 GTSNPN, CDR2 SVGIG (reference sequence). The CDR3 runs to 15 residues. Unmatched junction bases numbered 12, after V lost 5 bases and J lost 4 bases.

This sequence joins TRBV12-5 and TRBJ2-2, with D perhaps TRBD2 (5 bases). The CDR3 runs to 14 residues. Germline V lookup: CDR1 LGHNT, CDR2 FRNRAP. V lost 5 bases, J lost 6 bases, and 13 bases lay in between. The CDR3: CASGVPGSAGELFF. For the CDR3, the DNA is TGTGCTAGTGGTGTCCCGGGGTCGGCCGGGGAGCTGTTTTTT.

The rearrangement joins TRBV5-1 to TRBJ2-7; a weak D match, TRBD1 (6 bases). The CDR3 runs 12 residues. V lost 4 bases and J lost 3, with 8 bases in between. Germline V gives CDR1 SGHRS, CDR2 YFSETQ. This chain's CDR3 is CASSRDNYEQYF. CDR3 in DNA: TGCGCCAGCAGCCGGGACAACTACGAGCAGTACTTC. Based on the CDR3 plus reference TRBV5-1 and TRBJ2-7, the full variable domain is KAGVTQTPRYLIKTRGQQVTLSCSPISGHRSVSWYQQTPGQGLQFLFEYFSETQRNKGNFPGRFSGRQFSNSRSEMNVSTLELGDSALYLCASSRDNYEQYFGPGTRLTVT.

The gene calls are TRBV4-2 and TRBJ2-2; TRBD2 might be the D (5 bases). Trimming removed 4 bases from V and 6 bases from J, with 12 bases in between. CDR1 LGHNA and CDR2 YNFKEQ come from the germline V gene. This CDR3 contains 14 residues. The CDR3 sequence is CASSPSSSSGELFF. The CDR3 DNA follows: TGTGCCAGCAGCCCCTCTTCTAGCTCCGGGGAGCTGTTTTTT.

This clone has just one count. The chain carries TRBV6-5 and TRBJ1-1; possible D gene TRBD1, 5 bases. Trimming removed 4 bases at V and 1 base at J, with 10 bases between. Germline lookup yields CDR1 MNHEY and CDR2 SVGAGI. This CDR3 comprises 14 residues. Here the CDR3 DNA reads TGTGCCAGCAGTTTGCAGGGCCCGAACACTGAAGCTTTCTTT. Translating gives CASSLQGPNTEAFF.

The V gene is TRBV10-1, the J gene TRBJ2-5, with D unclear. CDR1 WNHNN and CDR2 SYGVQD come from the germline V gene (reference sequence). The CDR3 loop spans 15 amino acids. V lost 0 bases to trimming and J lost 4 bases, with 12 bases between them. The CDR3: CASSESFGPGETQYF. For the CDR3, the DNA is TGCGCCAGCAGTGAGTCTTTCGGCCCGGGAGAGACCCAGTACTTC.

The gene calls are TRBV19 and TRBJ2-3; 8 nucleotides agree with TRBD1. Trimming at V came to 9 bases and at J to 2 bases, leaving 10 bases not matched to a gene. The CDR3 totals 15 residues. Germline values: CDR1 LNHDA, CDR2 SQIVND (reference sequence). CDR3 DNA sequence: TGTGCCAGCACCAGGACAGGGAGGCCCACAGATACGCAGTATTTT. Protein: CASTRTGRPTDTQYF.

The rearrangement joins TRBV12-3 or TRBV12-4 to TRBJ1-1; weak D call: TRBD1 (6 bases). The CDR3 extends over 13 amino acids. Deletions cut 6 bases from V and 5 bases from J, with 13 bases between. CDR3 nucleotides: TGTGCCAGCAGCCCTACAGGGCTTACTGAAGCTTTCTTT. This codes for CASSPTGLTEAFF.